The clone carrying this TCR beta chain was found once. The antigen remains undetermined. This entry belongs to a study of cytomegalovirus exposure and HLA in healthy donors. At the level of the study: A later analysis reported the same platform for the 120 or so validation repertoires and the 500 to 750 first-cohort repertoires.

Germline assignment: CDR1 LGHNA and CDR2 YSLEER. The V and J ends lost 0 bases and 4 bases respectively, with 9 bases between them. The CDR3 totals 14 residues. Points from the study as a whole: One later analysis, an examination of the 100 to 150 validation repertoires, found that first-cohort TCR clusters tended to co-occur in them.

Only in-frame clones appear in the TCRdb table, and some are missing; sequencing was by immunoSEQ multiplex PCR. The data hold under 75,000 clones, with more than 85% observed a single time. This sequence joins TRBV4-3 and TRBJ1-2, with D possibly being TRBD1 (6 bases). Sequenced input: PBMCs. The clonotype comes from a woman younger than 35 in good health and CMV-seropositive. CDR3 sequence reads: CASSQEGGTYGYTF. For the CDR3, the DNA is TGCGCCAGCAGCCAAGAAGGGGGTACCTATGGCTACACCTTC.